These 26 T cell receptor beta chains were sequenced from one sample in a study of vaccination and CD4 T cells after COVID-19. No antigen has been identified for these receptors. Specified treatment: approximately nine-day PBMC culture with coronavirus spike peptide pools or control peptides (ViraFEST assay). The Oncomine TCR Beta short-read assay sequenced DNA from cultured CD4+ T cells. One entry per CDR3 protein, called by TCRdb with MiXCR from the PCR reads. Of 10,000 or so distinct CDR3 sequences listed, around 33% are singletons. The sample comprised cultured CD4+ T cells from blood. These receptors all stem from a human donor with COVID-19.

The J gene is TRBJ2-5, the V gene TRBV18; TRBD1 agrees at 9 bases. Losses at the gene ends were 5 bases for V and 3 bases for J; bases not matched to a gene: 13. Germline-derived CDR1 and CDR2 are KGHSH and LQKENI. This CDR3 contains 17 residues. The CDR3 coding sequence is TGTGCCAGCTCATTGGACCGGGACAGGGTGTTGGAAGAGACCCAGTACTTC. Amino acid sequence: CASSLDRDRVLEETQYF.

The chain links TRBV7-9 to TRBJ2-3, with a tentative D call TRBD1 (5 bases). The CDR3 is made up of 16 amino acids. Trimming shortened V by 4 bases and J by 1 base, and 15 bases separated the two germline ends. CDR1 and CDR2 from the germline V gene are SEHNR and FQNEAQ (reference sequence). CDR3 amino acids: CASSSRTSRGTDTQYF. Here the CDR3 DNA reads TGTGCCAGCAGCTCAAGGACATCTCGGGGCACAGATACGCAGTATTTT.

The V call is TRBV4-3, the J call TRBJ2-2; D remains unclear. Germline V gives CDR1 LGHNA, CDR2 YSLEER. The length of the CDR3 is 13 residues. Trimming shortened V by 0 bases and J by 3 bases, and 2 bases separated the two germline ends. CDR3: CASSQEDTGELFF. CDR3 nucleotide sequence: TGCGCCAGCAGCCAAGAAGACACCGGGGAGCTGTTTTTT.

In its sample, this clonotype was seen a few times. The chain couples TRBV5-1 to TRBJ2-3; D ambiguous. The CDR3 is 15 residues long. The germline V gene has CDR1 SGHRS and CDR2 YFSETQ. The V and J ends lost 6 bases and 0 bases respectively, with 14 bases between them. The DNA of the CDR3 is TGCGCCAGCAAGGAATACAGTTCTAGCACAGATACGCAGTATTTT. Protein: CASKEYSSSTDTQYF.

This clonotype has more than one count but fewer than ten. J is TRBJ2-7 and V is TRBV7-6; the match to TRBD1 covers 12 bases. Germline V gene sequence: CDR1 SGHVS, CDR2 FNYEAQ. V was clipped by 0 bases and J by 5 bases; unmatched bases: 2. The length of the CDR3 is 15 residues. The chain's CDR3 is CASSLAGTGGNEQYF. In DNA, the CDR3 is TGTGCCAGCAGCTTAGCGGGGACAGGGGGCAACGAGCAGTACTTC.

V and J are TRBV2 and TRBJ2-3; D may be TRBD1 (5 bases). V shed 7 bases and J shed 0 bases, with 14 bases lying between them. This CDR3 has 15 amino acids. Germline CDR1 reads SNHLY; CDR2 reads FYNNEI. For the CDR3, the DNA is TGTGCCAGCACAACAGGTCCATCTAGCACAGATACGCAGTATTTT. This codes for CASTTGPSSTDTQYF. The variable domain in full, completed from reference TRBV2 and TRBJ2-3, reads EPEVTQTPSHQVTQMGQEVILRCVPISNHLYFYWYRQILGQKVEFLVSFYNNEISEKSEIFDDQFSVERPDGSNFTLKIRSTKLEDSAMYFCASTTGPSSTDTQYFGPGTRLTVL.

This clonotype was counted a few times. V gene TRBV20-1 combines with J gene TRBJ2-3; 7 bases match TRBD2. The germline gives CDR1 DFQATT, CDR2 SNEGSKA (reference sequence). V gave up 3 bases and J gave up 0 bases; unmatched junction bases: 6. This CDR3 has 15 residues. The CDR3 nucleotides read TGCAGTGCTAGGGCCGGGACTACTAGCACAGATACGCAGTATTTT. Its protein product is CSARAGTTSTDTQYF.

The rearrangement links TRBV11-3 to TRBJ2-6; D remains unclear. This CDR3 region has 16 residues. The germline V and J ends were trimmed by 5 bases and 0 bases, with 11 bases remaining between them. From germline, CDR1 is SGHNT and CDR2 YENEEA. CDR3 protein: CASSLPWGSGANVLTF. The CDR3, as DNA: TGTGCCAGCAGCCTACCCTGGGGCTCTGGGGCCAACGTCCTGACTTTC.

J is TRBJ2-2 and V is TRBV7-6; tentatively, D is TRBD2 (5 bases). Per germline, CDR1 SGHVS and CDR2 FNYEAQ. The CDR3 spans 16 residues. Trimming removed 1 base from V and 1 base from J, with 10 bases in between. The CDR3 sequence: CASSLVFGVNTGELFF. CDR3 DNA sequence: TGTGCCAGCAGCTTAGTATTCGGGGTGAACACCGGGGAGCTGTTTTTT.

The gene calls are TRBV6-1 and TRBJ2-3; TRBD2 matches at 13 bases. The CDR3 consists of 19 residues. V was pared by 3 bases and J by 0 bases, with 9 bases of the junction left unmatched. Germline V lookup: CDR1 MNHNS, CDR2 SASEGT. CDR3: CASSETSGGSYRSTDTQYF. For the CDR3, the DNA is TGTGCCAGCAGTGAGACTAGCGGGGGGTCCTATCGTAGCACAGATACGCAGTATTTT.

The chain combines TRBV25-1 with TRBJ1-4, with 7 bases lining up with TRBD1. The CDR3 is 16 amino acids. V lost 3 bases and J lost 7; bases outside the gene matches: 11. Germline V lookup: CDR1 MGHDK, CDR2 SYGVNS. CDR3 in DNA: TGTGCCAGCAGTGACCCGGGGGACAGTTACCGTGAAAAACTGTTTTTT. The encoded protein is CASSDPGDSYREKLFF.

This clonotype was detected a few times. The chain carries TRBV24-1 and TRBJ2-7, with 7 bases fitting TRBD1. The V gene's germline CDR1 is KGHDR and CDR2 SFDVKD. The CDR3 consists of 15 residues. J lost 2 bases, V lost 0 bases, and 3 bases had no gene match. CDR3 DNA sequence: TGTGCCACCAGTGATTTGAGACAGGGAGCCTACGAGCAGTACTTC. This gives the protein CATSDLRQGAYEQYF.

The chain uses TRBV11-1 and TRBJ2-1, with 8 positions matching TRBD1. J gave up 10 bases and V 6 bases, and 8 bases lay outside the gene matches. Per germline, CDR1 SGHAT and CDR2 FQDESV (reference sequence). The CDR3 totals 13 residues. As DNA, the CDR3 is TGTGCCAGCAGTCAGGGGACAGGTAGGGAGCAGTTCTTC. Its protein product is CASSQGTGREQFF.

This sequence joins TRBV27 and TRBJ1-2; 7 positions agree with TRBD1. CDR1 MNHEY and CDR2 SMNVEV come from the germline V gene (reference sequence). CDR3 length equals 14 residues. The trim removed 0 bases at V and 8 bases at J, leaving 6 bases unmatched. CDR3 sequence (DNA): TGTGCCAGCAGTTTATCAGGGGGCAGGAGAGGCTACACCTTC. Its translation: CASSLSGGRRGYTF.

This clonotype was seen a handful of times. CDR3 region: CASSYFSGGLSDTQYF. The CDR3 DNA follows: TGTGCCAGCAGTTACTTTAGCGGGGGGTTGTCAGATACGCAGTATTTT. The rearrangement uses TRBV6-5 and TRBJ2-3; 10 nucleotides line up with TRBD2. Germline lookup yields CDR1 MNHEY and CDR2 SVGAGI. V trimming: 1 base; J trimming: 4 bases; junction bases outside the gene matches: 5. The CDR3 has 16 amino acids.

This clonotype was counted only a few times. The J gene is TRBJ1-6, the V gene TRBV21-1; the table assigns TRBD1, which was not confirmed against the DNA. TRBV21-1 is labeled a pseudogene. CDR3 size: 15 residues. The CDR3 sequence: CASSKVGTPYSPLHF. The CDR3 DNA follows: TGTGCCAGCAGCAAAGTTGGGACGCCGTATTCACCCCTCCACTTT.

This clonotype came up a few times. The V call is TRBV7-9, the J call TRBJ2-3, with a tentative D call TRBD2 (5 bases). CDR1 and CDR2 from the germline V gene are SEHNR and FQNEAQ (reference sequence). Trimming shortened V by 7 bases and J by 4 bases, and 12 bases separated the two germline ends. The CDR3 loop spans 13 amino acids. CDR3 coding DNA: TGTGCCAGCACATCCTTCGGGGCAGATACGCAGTATTTT. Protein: CASTSFGADTQYF. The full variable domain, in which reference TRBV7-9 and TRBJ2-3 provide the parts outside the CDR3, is DTGVSQNPRHKITKRGQNVTFRCDPISEHNRLYWYRQTLGQGPEFLTYFQNEAQLEKSRLLSDRFSAERPKGSFSTLEIQRTEQGDSAMYLCASTSFGADTQYFGPGTRLTVL.

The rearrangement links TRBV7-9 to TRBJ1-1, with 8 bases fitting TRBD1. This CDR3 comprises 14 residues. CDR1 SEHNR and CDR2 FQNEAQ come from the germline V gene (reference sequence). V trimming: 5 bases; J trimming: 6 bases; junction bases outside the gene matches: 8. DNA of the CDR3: TGTGCCAGCAGCACCTTCAGGGGGCGAGCTGAAGCTTTCTTT. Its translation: CASSTFRGRAEAFF.

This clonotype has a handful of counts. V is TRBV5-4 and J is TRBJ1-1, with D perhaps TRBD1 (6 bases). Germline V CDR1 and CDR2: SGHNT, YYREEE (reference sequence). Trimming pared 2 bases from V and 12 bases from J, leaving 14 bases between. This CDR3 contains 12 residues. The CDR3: CASSFDRRWTFF. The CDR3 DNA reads TGTGCCAGCAGCTTCGACAGGAGATGGACTTTCTTT.

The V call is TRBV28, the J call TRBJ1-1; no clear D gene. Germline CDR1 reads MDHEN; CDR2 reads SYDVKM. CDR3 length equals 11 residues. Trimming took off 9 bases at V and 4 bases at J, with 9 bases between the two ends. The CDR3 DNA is TGTGCCAGTCGGGCGGCCACTGAAGCTTTCTTT. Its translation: CASRAATEAFF.

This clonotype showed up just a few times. CDR3 amino acids: CASSQPQGQEYGYTF. DNA for the CDR3: TGTGCCAGCAGCCAACCACAGGGGCAGGAGTATGGCTACACCTTC. The genes are TRBV4-2 and TRBJ1-2; TRBD1 agrees at 7 bases. Unmatched junction bases numbered 8, after V lost 2 bases and J lost 5 bases. The germline V gene has CDR1 LGHNA and CDR2 YNFKEQ. The CDR3 is 15 residues long.

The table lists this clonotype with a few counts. CDR3 sequence: CASSYLGGGSTDTQYF. The DNA for the CDR3 is TGTGCCAGCAGTTACCTGGGCGGGGGGAGCACAGATACGCAGTATTTT. This chain links TRBV6-5 with TRBJ2-3, with 8 bases aligning to TRBD2. V was pared by 2 bases and J by 0 bases, with 4 bases of the junction left unmatched. Germline assignment: CDR1 MNHEY and CDR2 SVGAGI. This CDR3 contains 16 residues.

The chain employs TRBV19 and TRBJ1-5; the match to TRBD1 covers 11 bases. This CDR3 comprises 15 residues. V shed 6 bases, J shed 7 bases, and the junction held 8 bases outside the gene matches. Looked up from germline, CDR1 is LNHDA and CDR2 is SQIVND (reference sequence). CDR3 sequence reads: CASRMDRGPGQPQHF. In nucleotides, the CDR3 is TGTGCCAGTAGGATGGACAGGGGGCCAGGGCAGCCCCAGCATTTT.

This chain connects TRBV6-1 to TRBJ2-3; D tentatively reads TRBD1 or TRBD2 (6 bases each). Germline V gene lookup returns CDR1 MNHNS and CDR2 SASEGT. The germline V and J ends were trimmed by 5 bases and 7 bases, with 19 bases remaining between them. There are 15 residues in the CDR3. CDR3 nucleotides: TGTGCCAGCAGTCCCCCCCCTGGGGGGCCAAATACGCAGTATTTT. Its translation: CASSPPPGGPNTQYF.

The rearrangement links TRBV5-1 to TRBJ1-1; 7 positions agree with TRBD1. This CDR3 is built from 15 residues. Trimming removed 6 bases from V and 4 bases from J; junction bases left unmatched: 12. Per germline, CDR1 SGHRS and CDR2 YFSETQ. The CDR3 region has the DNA TGCGCCAGCACGGGAGGCAGGGACAGTAGCACTGAAGCTTTCTTT. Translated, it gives CASTGGRDSSTEAFF.

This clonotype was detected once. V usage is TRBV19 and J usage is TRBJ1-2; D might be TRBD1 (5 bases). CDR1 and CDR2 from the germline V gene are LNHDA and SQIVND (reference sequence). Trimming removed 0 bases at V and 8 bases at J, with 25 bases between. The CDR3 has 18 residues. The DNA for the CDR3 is TGTGCCAGTAGTATAGACCGGGTGGGGGACCTTCGGTTTTGGGGCTACACCTTC. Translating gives CASSIDRVGDLRFWGYTF.